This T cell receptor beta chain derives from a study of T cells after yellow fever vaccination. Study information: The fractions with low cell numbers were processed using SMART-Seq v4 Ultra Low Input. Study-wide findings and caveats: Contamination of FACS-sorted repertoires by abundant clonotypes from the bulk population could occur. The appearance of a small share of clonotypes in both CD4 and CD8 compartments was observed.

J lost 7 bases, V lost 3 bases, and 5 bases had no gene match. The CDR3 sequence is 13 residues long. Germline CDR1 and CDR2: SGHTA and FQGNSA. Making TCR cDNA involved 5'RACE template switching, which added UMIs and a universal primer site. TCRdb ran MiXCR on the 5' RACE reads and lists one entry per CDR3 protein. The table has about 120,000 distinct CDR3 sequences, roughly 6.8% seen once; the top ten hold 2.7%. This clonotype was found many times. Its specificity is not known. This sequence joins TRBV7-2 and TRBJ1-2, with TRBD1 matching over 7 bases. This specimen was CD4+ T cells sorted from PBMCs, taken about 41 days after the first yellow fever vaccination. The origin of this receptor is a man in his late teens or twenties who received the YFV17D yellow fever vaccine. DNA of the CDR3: TGTGCCAGCAGCTTTACAGGGGTCGGTGGCTACACCTTC. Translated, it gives CASSFTGVGGYTF.